A single sample gave rise to the 13 T cell receptor beta chains below, sequenced in a study of T cells in Graves' hyperthyroidism and ophthalmopathy. Amplification of TCR beta CDR3 regions was performed using RNA transcripts as template. Primed by the HTBI set, a first-round RT-PCR was run on the TCR CDR3. MiXCR was run by TCRdb on the multiplex PCR reads, yielding one entry per CDR3 protein. The sample contains a few hundred thousand distinct CDR3 sequences, 14% to 15% of which appear only once. The sequencing sample was made of blood. The receptors come from a woman in her twenties or thirties with Graves' hyperthyroidism.

This clonotype showed up many times. This chain connects TRBV2 to TRBJ1-1; no clear D gene. V lost 8 bases, J lost 7 bases, and 20 bases lay in between. CDR1 and CDR2 (germline): SNHLY, FYNNEI. This CDR3 comprises 14 residues. CDR3 protein: CASYHPPTLLEAFF. CDR3 DNA: TGTGCCAGCTACCACCCCCCTACCCTACTTGAAGCTTTCTTT.

This clonotype was counted at least ten times. The chain recombines TRBV20-1 with TRBJ2-1; D assignment may be TRBD1 or TRBD2 (6 bases each). The CDR3 is made up of 14 amino acids. The V and J ends lost 3 bases and 7 bases respectively, with 16 bases between them. Germline CDR1 DFQATT, CDR2 SNEGSKA (reference sequence). The CDR3 DNA is TGCAGTGCTAGTTCCGGGGGCGGACATAATGAGCAGTTCTTC. It yields the protein CSASSGGGHNEQFF.

For this clonotype: A much larger clonotype is one base distant, so this may be a read error. V gene TRBV2 combines with J gene TRBJ1-2; a weak D match, TRBD1 (5 bases). Trimming took off 2 bases at V and 4 bases at J, with 11 bases between the two ends. The CDR3 length is 14 residues. The germline gives CDR1 SNHLY, CDR2 FYNNEI. The CDR3 DNA sequence: TGTGCCAGCAGTGAATCGGGGGTGAGCTATGGCTACACCTTC. It yields the protein CASSESGVSYGYTF.

The genes are TRBV5-1 and TRBJ2-1, with 9 nucleotides matching TRBD2. V lost 0 bases to trimming and J lost 9 bases; unmatched junction nucleotides: 7. Germline lookup yields CDR1 SGHRS and CDR2 YFSETQ. This CDR3 region has 15 residues. CDR3 nucleotide sequence: TGCGCCAGCAGCTTGGAGGGTAGCGGGAGCACTGAGCAGTTCTTC. Protein: CASSLEGSGSTEQFF. Variable domain in full (rest from reference TRBV5-1 and TRBJ2-1): KAGVTQTPRYLIKTRGQQVTLSCSPISGHRSVSWYQQTPGQGLQFLFEYFSETQRNKGNFPGRFSGRQFSNSRSEMNVSTLELGDSALYLCASSLEGSGSTEQFFGPGTRLTVL.

The CDR3 DNA follows: TGTGCCAGCAGTTTTAGGACAGGGGGTTCCGGGGAGCTGTTTTTT. It is translated as CASSFRTGGSGELFF. The J gene is TRBJ2-2, the V gene TRBV12-3 or TRBV12-4, with 10 bases identical to TRBD1. The ends lost 3 bases at V and 6 bases at J; junction bases unmatched: 4. The CDR3 extends over 15 amino acids.

The table lists this clonotype with many counts. The chain links TRBV20-1 to TRBJ2-1, with 8 bases that match TRBD1. Looked up from germline, CDR1 is DFQATT and CDR2 is SNEGSKA (reference sequence). J lost 7 bases, V lost 5 bases, and 10 bases had no gene match. CDR3 length: 14 amino acids. The CDR3 DNA is TGCAGTGCTCTCCGGACAGGGAAAATAAATGAGCAGTTCTTC. Amino acid sequence: CSALRTGKINEQFF.

This clonotype turned up a few times. V is TRBV11-2 and J is TRBJ1-3; D unclear. Germline loops: CDR1 SGHAT, CDR2 FQNNGV. The V end was cut by 5 bases, the J end by 0 bases, with 8 bases between. This CDR3 is built from 14 residues. The CDR3 nucleotides read TGTGCCAGCAGCGTTCCAGGCTCTGGAAACACCATATATTTT. Its translation: CASSVPGSGNTIYF.

This clonotype has ten or more counts. This chain connects TRBV7-2 to TRBJ2-3; TRBD2 matches at 7 bases. The CDR3 is 15 residues long. J gave up 0 bases and V 4 bases, and 4 bases lay outside the gene matches. Germline lookup yields CDR1 SGHTA and CDR2 FQGNSA. CDR3 DNA: TGTGCCAGCAGCTCTAGCGGTTTCAGCACAGATACGCAGTATTTT. Its protein is CASSSSGFSTDTQYF.

A remark on this clonotype: This could be a read error, since a much larger clone is one nucleotide away. This chain links TRBV30 with TRBJ2-5; TRBD2 agrees at 13 bases. With 2 bases clipped from V and 9 bases from J, the junction kept 12 bases outside the gene matches. The CDR3 runs 16 residues. Germline assignment: CDR1 GTSNPN and CDR2 SVGIG (reference sequence). For the CDR3, the DNA is TGTGCCTGGAGTTGGACTAGCGGGAGTAGGGCGGAGGCCCAGTACTTC. Amino acid sequence: CAWSWTSGSRAEAQYF. Filled out from reference TRBV30 and TRBJ2-5, the complete variable domain reads SQTIHQWPATLVQPVGSPLSLECTVEGTSNPNLYWYRQAAGRGLQLLFYSVGIGQISSEVPQNLSASRPQDRQFILSSKKLLLSDSGFYLCAWSWTSGSRAEAQYFGPGTRLLVL.

The chain links TRBV20-1 to TRBJ1-5; 8 bases match TRBD1. This CDR3 region has 12 residues. V dropped 6 bases and J dropped 6; count of bases not matched to a gene: 4. The germline V gene has CDR1 DFQATT and CDR2 SNEGSKA (reference sequence). The CDR3 DNA is TGCAGTGCACGGACAGGGACTCAGCCCCAGCATTTT. Translating it yields CSARTGTQPQHF.

In DNA, the CDR3 is TGTGCCAGCAGTGGACGGTATGCGGGTAACACTGAAGCTTTCTTT. This codes for CASSGRYAGNTEAFF. The rearrangement joins TRBV6-1 to TRBJ1-1; D gene unclear. The CDR3 sequence is 15 residues long. The germline CDR1 and CDR2 sequences are MNHNS and SASEGT. With 4 bases removed from V and 2 bases from J, the gap between germline ends came to 14 bases.

This clonotype was picked up many times. The chain employs TRBV28 and TRBJ2-7; TRBD1 agrees at 9 bases. The germline V gene encodes CDR1 MDHEN and CDR2 SYDVKM. Trimming took 6 bases from V and 3 from J; bases not matched to a gene: 9. The CDR3 is made up of 15 amino acids. CDR3 amino acids: CASSYYVGQGYEQYF. In nucleotides, the CDR3 is TGTGCCAGCAGCTATTATGTGGGACAGGGCTACGAGCAGTACTTC.

This clonotype has ten or more counts. The CDR3 bases are TGTGCCAGCAGTTACGAGGCGGGGACCTACGAGCAGTACTTC. Translated, it gives CASSYEAGTYEQYF. The chain links TRBV6-2 or TRBV6-3 to TRBJ2-7; TRBD2 is a possible D gene (6 bases). The V end lost 2 bases, the J end lost 2 bases, and 10 bases lay between the germline ends. The CDR3 extends over 14 amino acids. Germline V gene sequence: CDR1 MNHEY, CDR2 SVGEGT.